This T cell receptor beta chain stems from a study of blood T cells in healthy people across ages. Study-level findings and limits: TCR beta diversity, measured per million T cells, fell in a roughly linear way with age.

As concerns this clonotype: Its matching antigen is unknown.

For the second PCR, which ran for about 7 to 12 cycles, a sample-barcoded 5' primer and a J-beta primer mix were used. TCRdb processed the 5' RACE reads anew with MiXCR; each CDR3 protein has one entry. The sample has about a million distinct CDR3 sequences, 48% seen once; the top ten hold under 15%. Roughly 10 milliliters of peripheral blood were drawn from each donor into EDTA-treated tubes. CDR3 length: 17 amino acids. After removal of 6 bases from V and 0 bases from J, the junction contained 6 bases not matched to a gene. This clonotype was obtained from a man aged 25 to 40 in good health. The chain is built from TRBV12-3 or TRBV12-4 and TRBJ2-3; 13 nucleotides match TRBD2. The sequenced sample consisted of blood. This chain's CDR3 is CASRPLAGGTSTDTQYF. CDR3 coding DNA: TGTGCCAGCAGACCACTAGCGGGGGGGACCAGCACAGATACGCAGTATTTT.